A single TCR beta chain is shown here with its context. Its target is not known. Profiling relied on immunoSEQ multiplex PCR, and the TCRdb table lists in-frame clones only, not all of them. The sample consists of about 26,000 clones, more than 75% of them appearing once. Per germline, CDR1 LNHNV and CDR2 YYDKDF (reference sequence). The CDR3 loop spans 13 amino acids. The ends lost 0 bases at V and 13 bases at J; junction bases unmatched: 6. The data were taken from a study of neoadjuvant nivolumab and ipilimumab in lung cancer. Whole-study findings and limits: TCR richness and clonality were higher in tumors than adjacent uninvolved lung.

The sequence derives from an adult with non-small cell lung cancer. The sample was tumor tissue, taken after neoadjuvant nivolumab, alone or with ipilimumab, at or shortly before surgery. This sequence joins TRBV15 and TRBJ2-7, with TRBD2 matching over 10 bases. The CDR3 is CATSRESSGSEYF. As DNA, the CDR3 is TGTGCCACCAGCAGAGAGTCTAGCGGGAGTGAATACTTC.